Listed below are T cell receptor beta chains from one sample, sequenced in a study of T-cell memory formation after mild COVID-19. TCRdb fed the 5' RACE reads into MiXCR, producing one record per CDR3 protein. Of about 400,000 distinct CDR3 sequences in the sample, about a sixth were seen once. The sequencing input was PBMCs or a T cell subset sorted from them (not recorded which). These receptors originate from a man aged 18 to 29 who had mild COVID-19 (a few samples of this study predate the infection). Cell type and time point are not known. CDR3s include the opening cysteine and the closing phenylalanine or tryptophan. Each record gives: V gene, clone size, J gene, D gene, CDR3 DNA, CDR3 protein. The D gene is left open where the match is weak. Rows give clone size only sometimes, using once, few, many, or a class for an expanded clone.

v_gene: TRBV5-4; abundance: NA; j_gene: TRBJ2-5; d_gene: NA; CDR3nt: TGTGCCAGCAGCTTCCGGTCGGAAGAGACCCAGTACTTC; CDR3aa: CASSFRSEETQYF
v_gene: TRBV29-1; abundance: many; j_gene: TRBJ1-3; d_gene: NA; CDR3nt: TGCAGCGCCCACTACTCTGGAAACACCATATATTTT; CDR3aa: CSAHYSGNTIYF
v_gene: TRBV12-3/TRBV12-4; abundance: few; j_gene: TRBJ2-1; d_gene: TRBD1; CDR3nt: TGTGCCAGCAGTACCGGGACAGGGGACAATGAGCAGTTCTTC; CDR3aa: CASSTGTGDNEQFF
v_gene: TRBV10-3; abundance: NA; j_gene: TRBJ2-1; d_gene: TRBD2; CDR3nt: TGTGCCATCAGTTTAATAGCGGGGAACTCATACAATGAGCAGTTCTTC; CDR3aa: CAISLIAGNSYNEQFF
v_gene: TRBV6-5; abundance: NA; j_gene: TRBJ2-1; d_gene: NA; CDR3nt: TGTGCCAGCAGGGGGGACTTCAATGAGCAGTTCTTC; CDR3aa: CASRGDFNEQFF
v_gene: TRBV5-4; abundance: many; j_gene: TRBJ2-2; d_gene: NA; CDR3nt: TGTGCCAGCAGCGTACCAGCCGGGGAGCTGTTTTTT; CDR3aa: CASSVPAGELFF
v_gene: TRBV4-1; abundance: NA; j_gene: TRBJ2-7; d_gene: TRBD1; CDR3nt: TGCGCCAGCTCCTACAGCGAGGGACAGGGCTACGAGCAGTACTTC; CDR3aa: CASSYSEGQGYEQYF
v_gene: TRBV5-1; abundance: NA; j_gene: TRBJ2-2; d_gene: TRBD2; CDR3nt: TGCGCCAGCAGCTCCTTAGCGGGCGCGAACACCGGGGAGCTGTTTTTT; CDR3aa: CASSSLAGANTGELFF
v_gene: TRBV20-1; abundance: NA; j_gene: TRBJ1-2; d_gene: NA; CDR3nt: TGCAGTGCTAAACGGGACATCCTGTCCTTC; CDR3aa: CSAKRDILSF
v_gene: TRBV4-3; abundance: NA; j_gene: TRBJ1-3; d_gene: NA; CDR3nt: TGCGCCAGCAGCAGGCAGGTTCAGGGGCCTGGAAACACCATATATTTT; CDR3aa: CASSRQVQGPGNTIYF
v_gene: TRBV5-1; abundance: NA; j_gene: TRBJ1-4; d_gene: TRBD1; CDR3nt: TGCGCCAGCGGGACTCGAGGGACAGGGAATGAAAAACTGTTTTTT; CDR3aa: CASGTRGTGNEKLFF
v_gene: TRBV15; abundance: NA; j_gene: TRBJ2-2; d_gene: NA; CDR3nt: TGTGCCACCAGCAGAGGCGGCGGGGCAGCGAACACCGGGGAGCTGTTTTTT; CDR3aa: CATSRGGGAANTGELFF
v_gene: TRBV25-1; abundance: NA; j_gene: TRBJ2-5; d_gene: NA; CDR3nt: TGTGCCAGCAGCGCACTTGGGTTGTACCAAGAGACCCAGTACTTC; CDR3aa: CASSALGLYQETQYF
v_gene: TRBV20-1; abundance: NA; j_gene: TRBJ1-2; d_gene: TRBD1; CDR3nt: TGCAGTGCTAGAGTAAACAGGGGGACCTATGGCTACACCTTC; CDR3aa: CSARVNRGTYGYTF
v_gene: TRBV14; abundance: few; j_gene: TRBJ1-6; d_gene: NA; CDR3nt: TGTGCCAGCAGCCCCTCCTATAATTCACCCCTCCACTTT; CDR3aa: CASSPSYNSPLHF
v_gene: TRBV2; abundance: NA; j_gene: TRBJ2-3; d_gene: NA; CDR3nt: TGTGCCAGCAGTAGTATCCGCGTGGATACGCAGTATTTT; CDR3aa: CASSSIRVDTQYF
v_gene: TRBV6-4; abundance: few; j_gene: TRBJ1-2; d_gene: NA; CDR3nt: TGTGCCAGCAGTGACGGGGATCCGGGGAACTATGGCTACACCTTC; CDR3aa: CASSDGDPGNYGYTF
v_gene: TRBV5-6; abundance: NA; j_gene: TRBJ2-3; d_gene: TRBD2; CDR3nt: TGTGCCAGCAGCTTAGTGACTAGCGCTGCAGATACGCAGTATTTT; CDR3aa: CASSLVTSAADTQYF
v_gene: TRBV7-2; abundance: few; j_gene: TRBJ2-3; d_gene: NA; CDR3nt: TGTGCCAGCAGCTTAGCGAGGCAGTCAGATACGCAGTATTTT; CDR3aa: CASSLARQSDTQYF
v_gene: TRBV7-9; abundance: few; j_gene: TRBJ1-1; d_gene: TRBD1; CDR3nt: TGTGCCAGCAGTTCAGGGGGTCACACTGAAGCTTTCTTT; CDR3aa: CASSSGGHTEAFF
v_gene: TRBV28; abundance: NA; j_gene: TRBJ2-5; d_gene: NA; CDR3nt: TGTGCCAGCCGCGTCGGGGCAAAAGAGACCCAGTACTTC; CDR3aa: CASRVGAKETQYF
v_gene: TRBV4-1; abundance: NA; j_gene: TRBJ2-2; d_gene: NA; CDR3nt: TGCGCCAGCAGCCAACTGGACAGAGCGGCCGGGGAGCTGTTTTTT; CDR3aa: CASSQLDRAAGELFF
v_gene: TRBV12-3/TRBV12-4; abundance: many; j_gene: TRBJ2-1; d_gene: NA; CDR3nt: TGTGCCAGCAAGGAGGGAGATTACAATGAGCAGTTCTTC; CDR3aa: CASKEGDYNEQFF
v_gene: TRBV4-3; abundance: few; j_gene: TRBJ2-3; d_gene: NA; CDR3nt: TGCGCCAGCAGCCAAGATGGTACAGGGTCAGATACGCAGTATTTT; CDR3aa: CASSQDGTGSDTQYF
v_gene: TRBV18; abundance: many; j_gene: TRBJ2-1; d_gene: NA; CDR3nt: TGTGCCAGCTCACCCTCACAGGGTTACAATGAGCAGTTCTTC; CDR3aa: CASSPSQGYNEQFF
v_gene: TRBV12-3/TRBV12-4; abundance: NA; j_gene: TRBJ2-2; d_gene: NA; CDR3nt: TGTGCCAGCAGTTCCGATCCCAGGAGCGCCGGGGAGCTGTTTTTT; CDR3aa: CASSSDPRSAGELFF
v_gene: TRBV7-6; abundance: NA; j_gene: TRBJ1-4; d_gene: NA; CDR3nt: TGTGCCAGCAGTCCTAGAGCAACTAATGAAAAACTGTTTTTT; CDR3aa: CASSPRATNEKLFF
v_gene: TRBV5-5; abundance: many; j_gene: TRBJ1-3; d_gene: NA; CDR3nt: TGTGCCAGCAGCCCCGACCCTCACTCTGGAAACACCATATATTTT; CDR3aa: CASSPDPHSGNTIYF
v_gene: TRBV28; abundance: NA; j_gene: TRBJ1-1; d_gene: NA; CDR3nt: TGTGCCAGCAGTTCCACGTCCAAGGTCTCGAAAGCTTTCTTT; CDR3aa: CASSSTSKVSKAFF
v_gene: TRBV29-1; abundance: many; j_gene: TRBJ2-2; d_gene: TRBD2; CDR3nt: TGCAGCGTTGAACCAGAACCTACTAGCGGGGGGGCGAACACCGGGGAGCTGTTTTTT; CDR3aa: CSVEPEPTSGGANTGELFF
v_gene: TRBV4-1; abundance: NA; j_gene: TRBJ2-3; d_gene: NA; CDR3nt: TGCGCCAGCAGCCAAGTCTCTCCACTAGGGAGCACAGATACGCAGTATTTT; CDR3aa: CASSQVSPLGSTDTQYF
v_gene: TRBV24-1; abundance: few; j_gene: TRBJ2-7; d_gene: NA; CDR3nt: TGTGCCACCACCCCCCCAGGCTCCTACGAGCAGTACTTC; CDR3aa: CATTPPGSYEQYF
v_gene: TRBV5-1; abundance: NA; j_gene: TRBJ1-1; d_gene: NA; CDR3nt: TGCGCCAGCAGCCCCCCCCGTATCGGCGCTGAAGCTTTCTTT; CDR3aa: CASSPPRIGAEAFF
v_gene: TRBV6-5; abundance: few; j_gene: TRBJ2-1; d_gene: NA; CDR3nt: TGTGCCAGCAAAGACAGGCCCCTCTACAATGAGCAGTTCTTC; CDR3aa: CASKDRPLYNEQFF
v_gene: TRBV27; abundance: few; j_gene: TRBJ2-6; d_gene: NA; CDR3nt: TGTGCCAGCAGCGGGGACGGAGCACACTCTGGGGCCAACGTCCTGACTTTC; CDR3aa: CASSGDGAHSGANVLTF
v_gene: TRBV7-2; abundance: many; j_gene: TRBJ2-7; d_gene: NA; CDR3nt: TGTGCCAGCAGCTTAGTGGTAGGCCTCGAGCAGTACTTC; CDR3aa: CASSLVVGLEQYF
v_gene: TRBV29-1; abundance: few; j_gene: TRBJ1-1; d_gene: NA; CDR3nt: TGCAGCGTCGACAGGTTGAACACTGAAGCTTTCTTT; CDR3aa: CSVDRLNTEAFF
v_gene: TRBV18; abundance: few; j_gene: TRBJ1-3; d_gene: NA; CDR3nt: TGTGCCAGCTCACCACCGGTGTCAGGGAGCAGTAACACCATATATTTT; CDR3aa: CASSPPVSGSSNTIYF
v_gene: TRBV27; abundance: NA; j_gene: TRBJ2-5; d_gene: TRBD1; CDR3nt: TGTGCCAGCAGGAAGGACAGGGTGGGGGAGACCCAGTACTTC; CDR3aa: CASRKDRVGETQYF
v_gene: TRBV4-2; abundance: few; j_gene: TRBJ2-1; d_gene: TRBD2; CDR3nt: TGTGCCAGCAGCCAAGATCTCGTAGCGGGGGCCTTCTTAAGCTCCTACAATGAGCAGTTCTTC; CDR3aa: CASSQDLVAGAFLSSYNEQFF
v_gene: TRBV9; abundance: NA; j_gene: TRBJ2-3; d_gene: NA; CDR3nt: TGTGCCTTAGATAGGAGCAGCACAGATACGCAGTATTTT; CDR3aa: CALDRSSTDTQYF